The 18 T cell receptor beta chains below come from one sample, sequenced in a study of siplizumab effects on memory and regulatory T cells. Assay used: immunoSEQ multiplex PCR; TCRdb lists only in-frame clones, some missing. In the table there are around 83,000 clones, around 89% of which are singletons. The sample consisted of CD4+ T cells sorted from blood. These receptors all stem from a human donor in good health.

The V gene is TRBV5-4, the J gene TRBJ2-6; D unresolved. This CDR3 is built from 14 residues. Trimming left V 0 bases short and J 0 bases short, with 1 base between. Germline CDR1 is SGHNT and CDR2 is YYREEE (reference sequence). CDR3 sequence (DNA): TGTGCCAGCAGCTTGGACTCTGGGGCCAACGTCCTGACTTTC. Amino acids: CASSLDSGANVLTF.

The chain links TRBV5-1 to TRBJ2-1; unclear D gene. The length of the CDR3 is 12 residues. Germline V gene sequence: CDR1 SGHRS, CDR2 YFSETQ. Trimming pared 4 bases from V and 7 bases from J, leaving 9 bases between. CDR3 in amino acids: CASSLGPNEQFF. CDR3 sequence (DNA): TGCGCCAGCAGCCTAGGACCTAATGAGCAGTTCTTC.

The J gene is TRBJ2-7, the V gene TRBV18; 11 positions match TRBD2. The CDR3 sequence is 15 residues long. The germline V gene encodes CDR1 KGHSH and CDR2 LQKENI. J lost 5 bases, V lost 2 bases, and 5 bases had no gene match. Here the CDR3 DNA reads TGTGCCAGCTCACCATTTAGCGGGAGGGCCCACGAGCAGTACTTC. This gives the protein CASSPFSGRAHEQYF. Full variable domain (rest looked up from reference TRBV18 and TRBJ2-7): NAGVMQNPRHLVRRRGQEARLRCSPMKGHSHVYWYRQLPEEGLKFMVYLQKENIIDESGMPKERFSAEFPKEGPSILRIQQVVRGDSAAYFCASSPFSGRAHEQYFGPGTRLTVT.

V gene TRBV10-3 combines with J gene TRBJ2-5; 8 bases fit TRBD2. The CDR3 is 14 residues long. Germline lookup yields CDR1 ENHRY and CDR2 SYGVKD. V shed 10 bases and J 4 bases; nucleotides not matched to a gene: 11. The CDR3 DNA reads as TGTGCCACAGCTAACTCGGGGGGGACAGAGACCCAGTACTTC. Its protein is CATANSGGTETQYF.

This clone was observed a single time. The genes are TRBV18 and TRBJ2-3, with D perhaps matching TRBD2 (6 bases). Germline loops: CDR1 KGHSH, CDR2 LQKENI. CDR3 length: 16 residues. V gave up 3 bases and J gave up 4 bases, with 17 bases separating them. CDR3 residues: CASSPKAGNRPDTQYF. CDR3 bases: TGTGCCAGCTCACCTAAAGCGGGTAACAGACCAGATACGCAGTATTTT.

The rearrangement links TRBV7-8 to TRBJ2-1; D remains ambiguous. CDR1 SGHVS and CDR2 FQNEAQ come from the germline V gene. CDR3 size: 16 residues. The germline V and J ends were trimmed by 5 bases and 0 bases, with 14 bases remaining between them. CDR3 loop: CASSRRRSDSYNEQFF. CDR3 in DNA: TGTGCCAGCAGCCGTCGAAGAAGCGACTCCTACAATGAGCAGTTCTTC.

The chain combines TRBV19 with TRBJ2-1; 7 bases line up with TRBD2. The CDR3 loop spans 14 amino acids. The V segment lost 4 bases and the J segment 9 bases; nucleotides outside the gene matches: 9. The germline V gene encodes CDR1 LNHDA and CDR2 SQIVND (reference sequence). The CDR3 loop reads CASSSLAEGREQFF. The CDR3 bases are TGTGCCAGTAGTAGCCTAGCGGAGGGCCGTGAGCAGTTCTTC.

This clone occurred a few times. The chain recombines TRBV7-9 with TRBJ1-5; TRBD1 agrees at 9 bases. This CDR3 spans 15 amino acids. The J segment lost 2 bases and the V segment lost 4 bases, leaving 3 bases of the junction unmatched. The V gene's germline CDR1 is SEHNR and CDR2 FQNEAQ (reference sequence). CDR3 nucleotides: TGTGCCAGCAGCTCACAGGGGGCTGGCAATCAGCCCCAGCATTTT. This gives the protein CASSSQGAGNQPQHF.

The rearrangement uses TRBV7-2 and TRBJ2-3, with D possibly TRBD2 on 5 matching bases. The CDR3 extends over 14 amino acids. The V end was cut by 6 bases, the J end by 4 bases, with 14 bases between. Germline V gene sequence: CDR1 SGHTA, CDR2 FQGNSA. Written as DNA, the CDR3 is TGTGCCAGCAGTAAGGTCCTAGCTTCAGATACGCAGTATTTT. Its protein product is CASSKVLASDTQYF.

The chain's CDR3 is CAWSGVLASPRSSYNEQFF. CDR3 bases: TGTGCCTGGAGTGGGGTACTAGCGAGCCCCCGAAGCTCCTACAATGAGCAGTTCTTC. V is TRBV30 and J is TRBJ2-1, with 7 nucleotides matching TRBD2. CDR1 is GTSNPN and CDR2 is SVGIG in the germline V gene (reference sequence). Trimming removed 1 base from V and 0 bases from J; junction bases left unmatched: 15. CDR3 length: 19 amino acids.

The chain joins TRBV30 to TRBJ1-5; no firm D call. The CDR3 consists of 13 residues. Trimming took 1 base from V and 0 from J, leaving 4 bases between them. Looked up from germline, CDR1 is GTSNPN and CDR2 is SVGIG (reference sequence). CDR3 sequence: CAWSAFSNQPQHF. The CDR3 nucleotides read TGTGCCTGGAGTGCCTTTAGCAATCAGCCCCAGCATTTT. Combining the CDR3 with reference TRBV30 and TRBJ1-5 gives the whole variable domain SQTIHQWPATLVQPVGSPLSLECTVEGTSNPNLYWYRQAAGRGLQLLFYSVGIGQISSEVPQNLSASRPQDRQFILSSKKLLLSDSGFYLCAWSAFSNQPQHFGDGTRLSIL.

The chain couples TRBV15 to TRBJ2-6; 8 nucleotides line up with TRBD1. CDR3 size: 18 residues. CDR1 is LNHNV, CDR2 YYDKDF, per germline (reference sequence). With 3 bases clipped from V and 0 bases from J, the junction kept 7 bases outside the gene matches. This CDR3 is CATSSLDRADSGANVLTF. The CDR3 DNA reads as TGTGCCACCAGCAGCCTGGACAGGGCAGACTCTGGGGCCAACGTCCTGACTTTC.

The chain couples TRBV6-5 to TRBJ1-5, with 8 bases identical to TRBD1. The J segment lost 3 bases and the V segment lost 6 bases, leaving 4 bases of the junction unmatched. The CDR3 is 14 residues long. CDR1 MNHEY and CDR2 SVGAGI come from the germline V gene. CDR3 loop: CASRWTGNNQPQHF. In DNA, the CDR3 is TGTGCCAGCAGATGGACAGGGAACAATCAGCCCCAGCATTTT.

The genes are TRBV5-6 and TRBJ1-2; TRBD1 might be the D (5 bases). V lost 4 bases and J 1 base, leaving 11 bases between the germline ends. There are 14 residues in the CDR3. Germline V gene sequence: CDR1 SGHDT, CDR2 YYEEEE. The CDR3 here is CASSPGRINYGYTF. Here the CDR3 DNA reads TGTGCCAGCAGCCCGGGACGGATTAACTATGGCTACACCTTC.

The count of this clone is one. The genes are TRBV18 and TRBJ2-1, with 7 bases that match TRBD2. Germline CDR1 reads KGHSH; CDR2 reads LQKENI. The CDR3 spans 14 residues. V shed 3 bases, J shed 9 bases, and the junction held 8 bases outside the gene matches. The CDR3 nucleotides are TGTGCCAGCTCACCGGGGAGGGGAGTGGGTGAGCAGTTCTTC. This encodes CASSPGRGVGEQFF.

CDR3 loop: CASSQDIAGRETQYF. As DNA, the CDR3 is TGCGCCAGCAGCCAAGATATAGCAGGGAGGGAGACCCAGTACTTC. The chain couples TRBV4-3 to TRBJ2-5; D possibly corresponds to TRBD2 (6 bases). Deletions cut 0 bases from V and 5 bases from J, with 13 bases between. The length of the CDR3 is 15 residues. Per the germline V gene, CDR1 is LGHNA and CDR2 is YSLEER.

J is TRBJ2-5 and V is TRBV19; tentatively, D is TRBD2 (5 bases). Germline CDR1 reads LNHDA; CDR2 reads SQIVND (reference sequence). Trimming took 5 bases from V and 10 from J, leaving 14 bases between them. CDR3 length equals 12 residues. For the CDR3, the DNA is TGTGCCAGTAGTGCTCCCCCTGGAGGCCAGTACTTC. It translates to CASSAPPGGQYF. Complete variable domain (other parts from reference TRBV19 and TRBJ2-5): DGGITQSPKYLFRKEGQNVTLSCEQNLNHDAMYWYRQDPGQGLRLIYYSQIVNDFQKGDIAEGYSVSREKKESFPLTVTSAQKNPTAFYLCASSAPPGGQYFGPGTRLLVL.

V and J are TRBV7-2 and TRBJ2-3; D is ambiguous. Deletions cut 3 bases from V and 4 bases from J, with 11 bases between. Per germline, CDR1 SGHTA and CDR2 FQGNSA. This CDR3 has 14 residues. CDR3 loop: CASSFSSPPDTQYF. The CDR3 DNA follows: TGTGCCAGCAGCTTCAGTTCGCCCCCAGATACGCAGTATTTT.